These T cell receptor beta chains were read from a single sample in a study of PD-1 blockade in classical Hodgkin lymphoma. Data came from immunoSEQ multiplex PCR; TCRdb stores just in-frame clones and leaves some out. Found here are about 20,000 clones, about 80% of them singletons; the top ten hold 7.3%. Here the sequenced sample was CD8+ T cells from blood, taken before the fourth cycle of nivolumab. The receptors shown here come from a human donor with classical Hodgkin lymphoma. The CDR3 runs from the conserved cysteine through the conserved F or W. The D gene is left open where the match is weak. Not all rows give a size; the values are once, few, many and, for expanded clones, a class.

V gene	clone size	J gene	D gene	CDR3 DNA	CDR3 protein
TRBV9	once	TRBJ1-2	NA	TGTGCCAGCAGCGTAGTACGACCAACGGCGGCCTATGGCTACACCTTC	CASSVVRPTAAYGYTF
TRBV6-5	NA	TRBJ2-7	NA	TGTGCCAGCAGTCCCGGACAAGGCGGGTGGTACGAGCAGTACTTC	CASSPGQGGWYEQYF
TRBV30	NA	TRBJ1-5	TRBD1	TGTGCCTGGAGTGCCGGACAGGGCAATCAGCCCCAGCATTTT	CAWSAGQGNQPQHF
TRBV2	NA	TRBJ1-5	TRBD1	TGTGCCAGCAGAGGCAGGACAGGGGGCGGCAATCAGCCCCAGCATTTT	CASRGRTGGGNQPQHF
TRBV27	few	TRBJ1-1	NA	TGTGCCAGCAGTTATTGGGGGGAGGCGGAAGCTTTCTTT	CASSYWGEAEAFF
TRBV12-5	NA	TRBJ1-5	NA	TGTGCTAGTGGGCCAACAGGGAACAATCAGCCCCAGCATTTT	CASGPTGNNQPQHF
TRBV14	NA	TRBJ1-4	TRBD1	TGTGCCAGCAGCCAAGATTGGACAGGGTCTAATGAAAAACTGTTTTTT	CASSQDWTGSNEKLFF
TRBV14	NA	TRBJ2-7	NA	TGTGCCAGCAGCCACCTACACTCGGCGGTTTCCTACGAGCAGTACTTC	CASSHLHSAVSYEQYF
TRBV18	NA	TRBJ2-7	NA	TGTGCCAGCTCGCCGGCCGGCTCCTCCTACGAGCAGTACTTC	CASSPAGSSYEQYF
TRBV5-4	NA	TRBJ2-1	TRBD1	TGTGCCAGCAGCTTGGGGACAGGGGAGCAGTTCTTC	CASSLGTGEQFF
TRBV5-1	NA	TRBJ2-3	TRBD2	TGCGCCAGCAGCTTGGACCCGACTAGCCGGAGGGGCGCAGATACGCAGTATTTT	CASSLDPTSRRGADTQYF
TRBV4-1	once	TRBJ2-7	TRBD2	TGCGCCAGCAGCCCCCCTTGGGGTGGCGGGGGTCCCTACGAGCAGTACTTC	CASSPPWGGGGPYEQYF
TRBV4-2	NA	TRBJ2-3	NA	TGTGCCAGCAGCCCGCAGGGTAACACAGATACGCAGTATTTT	CASSPQGNTDTQYF
TRBV6-4	NA	TRBJ2-3	TRBD2	TGTGCCAGCAGTGACTCCGGACTAGGATTTGCCGATACGCAGTATTTT	CASSDSGLGFADTQYF
TRBV2	NA	TRBJ1-1	NA	TGTGCTTCAAGGACGTTCACTGAAGCTTTCTTT	CASRTFTEAFF
TRBV7-6	NA	TRBJ1-4	NA	TGTGCCAGCAGCTTAGAAACGGACGATAATGAAAAACTGTTTTTT	CASSLETDDNEKLFF